This T cell receptor beta chain was obtained from a study of blood T cell repertoires in COVID-19. Germline CDR1 reads LGHDT; CDR2 reads YNNKEL (reference sequence). V dropped 2 bases and J dropped 6 bases, with 17 bases sitting between them. The CDR3 loop spans 16 amino acids. The authors' processing: For nucleated cells, counts were estimated from reference gene primer amplification. Only in-frame clones appear in the TCRdb table, and some are missing; sequencing was by immunoSEQ multiplex PCR. V and J calls and clone size are as listed in that table; D and trimming were resolved from the DNA. The sample lists approximately 98,000 clones, around 90% occurring once.

The specimen was peripheral blood. This chain links TRBV3-1 (or the pseudogene TRBV3-2) with TRBJ2-1; the D gene is possibly TRBD2 (7 bases). The receptor comes from a human donor in a cohort sampled during active COVID-19. As DNA, the CDR3 is TGTGCCAGCAGCCAACAAGGTTCCGGGGGGCGCAATGAGCAGTTCTTC. Amino acids: CASSQQGSGGRNEQFF.